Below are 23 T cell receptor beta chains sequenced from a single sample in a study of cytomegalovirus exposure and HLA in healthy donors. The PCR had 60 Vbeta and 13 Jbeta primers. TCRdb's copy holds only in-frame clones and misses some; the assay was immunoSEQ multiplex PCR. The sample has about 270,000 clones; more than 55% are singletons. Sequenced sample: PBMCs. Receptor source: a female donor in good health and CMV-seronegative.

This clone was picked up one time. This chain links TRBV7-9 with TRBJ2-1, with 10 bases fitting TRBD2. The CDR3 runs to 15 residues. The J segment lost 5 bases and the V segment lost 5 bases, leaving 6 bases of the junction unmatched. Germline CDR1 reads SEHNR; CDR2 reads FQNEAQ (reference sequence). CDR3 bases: TGTGCCAGCAGCCTTAGGACTAGCGGAAACAATGAGCAGTTCTTC. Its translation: CASSLRTSGNNEQFF.

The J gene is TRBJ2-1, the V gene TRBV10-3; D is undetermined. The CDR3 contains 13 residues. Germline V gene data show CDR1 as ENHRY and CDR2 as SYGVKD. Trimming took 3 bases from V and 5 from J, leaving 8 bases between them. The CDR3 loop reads CAISDRRDNEQFF. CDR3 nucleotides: TGTGCCATCAGTGACCGACGGGACAATGAGCAGTTCTTC.

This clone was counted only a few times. CDR3 sequence: CASSQDLIVQYF. The CDR3 DNA reads TGTGCCAGCAGCCAAGATCTAATAGTGCAGTACTTC. The V and J genes are TRBV4-2 and TRBJ2-7, with D unclear. The CDR3 extends over 12 amino acids. From germline, CDR1 is LGHNA and CDR2 YNFKEQ. The V end lost 0 bases, the J end lost 9 bases, and 9 bases lay between the germline ends.

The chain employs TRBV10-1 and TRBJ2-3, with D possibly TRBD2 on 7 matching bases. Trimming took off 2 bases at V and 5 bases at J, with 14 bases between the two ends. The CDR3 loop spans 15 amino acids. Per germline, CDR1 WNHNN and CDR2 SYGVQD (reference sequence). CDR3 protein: CASSETQGRGDTQYF. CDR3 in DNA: TGCGCCAGCAGTGAGACCCAGGGGAGGGGAGATACGCAGTATTTT.

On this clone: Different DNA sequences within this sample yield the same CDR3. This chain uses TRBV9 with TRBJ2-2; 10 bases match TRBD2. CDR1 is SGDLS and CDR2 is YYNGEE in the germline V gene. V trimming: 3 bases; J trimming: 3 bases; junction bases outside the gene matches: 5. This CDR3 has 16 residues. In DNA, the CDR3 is TGTGCCAGCAGCGGATTAGCGGGAGGCCACACCGGGGAGCTGTTTTTT. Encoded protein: CASSGLAGGHTGELFF. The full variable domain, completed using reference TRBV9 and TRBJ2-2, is DSGVTQTPKHLITATGQRVTLRCSPRSGDLSVYWYQQSLDQGLQFLIQYYNGEERAKGNILERFSAQQFPDLHSELNLSSLELGDSALYFCASSGLAGGHTGELFFGEGSRLTVL.

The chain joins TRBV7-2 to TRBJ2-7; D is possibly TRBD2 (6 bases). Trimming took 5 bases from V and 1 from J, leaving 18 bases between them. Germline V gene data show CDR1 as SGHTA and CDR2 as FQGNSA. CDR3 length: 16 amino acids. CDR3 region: CASSGLRDSTSYEQYF. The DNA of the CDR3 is TGTGCCAGCAGCGGCCTCCGGGACTCAACTTCCTACGAGCAGTACTTC.

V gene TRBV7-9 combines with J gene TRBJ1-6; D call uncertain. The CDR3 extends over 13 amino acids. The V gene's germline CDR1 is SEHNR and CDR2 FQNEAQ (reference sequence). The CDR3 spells CSGGEGSDSPLHF. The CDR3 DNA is TGTTCCGGCGGAGAGGGATCTGATTCACCCCTCCACTTT.

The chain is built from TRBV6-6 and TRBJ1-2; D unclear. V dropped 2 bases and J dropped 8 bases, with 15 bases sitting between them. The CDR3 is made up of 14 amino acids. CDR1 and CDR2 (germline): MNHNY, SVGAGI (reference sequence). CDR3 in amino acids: CASSYPNLGRGYTF. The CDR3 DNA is TGTGCCAGCAGTTACCCCAATCTAGGTCGGGGCTACACCTTC.

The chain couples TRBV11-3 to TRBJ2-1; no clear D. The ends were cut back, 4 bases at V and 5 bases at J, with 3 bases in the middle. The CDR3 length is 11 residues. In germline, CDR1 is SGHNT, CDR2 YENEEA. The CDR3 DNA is TGTGCCAGCAGCTCTGACAATGAGCAGTTCTTC. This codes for CASSSDNEQFF.

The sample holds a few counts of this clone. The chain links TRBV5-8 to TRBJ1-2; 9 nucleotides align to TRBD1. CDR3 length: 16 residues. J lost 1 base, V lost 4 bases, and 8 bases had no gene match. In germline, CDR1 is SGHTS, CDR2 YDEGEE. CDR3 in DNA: TGTGCCAGCAGCCACAGGGGGCGCGGGGGTAACTATGGCTACACCTTC. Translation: CASSHRGRGGNYGYTF.

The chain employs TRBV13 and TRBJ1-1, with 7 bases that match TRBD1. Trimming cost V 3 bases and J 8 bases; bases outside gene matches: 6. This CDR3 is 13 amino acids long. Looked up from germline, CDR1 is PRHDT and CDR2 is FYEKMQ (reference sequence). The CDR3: CASSLTDRREAFF. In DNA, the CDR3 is TGTGCCAGCAGCTTGACGGACAGGAGAGAAGCTTTCTTT.

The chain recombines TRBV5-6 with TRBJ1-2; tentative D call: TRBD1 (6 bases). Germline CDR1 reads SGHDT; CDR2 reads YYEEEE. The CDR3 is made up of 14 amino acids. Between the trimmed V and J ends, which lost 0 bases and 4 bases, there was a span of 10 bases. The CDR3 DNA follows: TGTGCCAGCAGCTTGGGAGGGGACACCTATGGCTACACCTTC. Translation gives CASSLGGDTYGYTF.

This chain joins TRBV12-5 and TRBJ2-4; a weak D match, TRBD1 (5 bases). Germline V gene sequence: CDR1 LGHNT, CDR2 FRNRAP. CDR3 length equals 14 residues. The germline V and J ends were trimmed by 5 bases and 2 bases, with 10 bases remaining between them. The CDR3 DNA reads TGTGCTAGTGGTGAAGACAGTTCCAAAAACATTCAGTACTTC. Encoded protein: CASGEDSSKNIQYF.

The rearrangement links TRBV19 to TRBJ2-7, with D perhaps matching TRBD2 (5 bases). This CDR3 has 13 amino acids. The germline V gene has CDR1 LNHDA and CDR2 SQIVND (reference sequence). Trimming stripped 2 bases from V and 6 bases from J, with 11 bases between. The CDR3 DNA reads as TGTGCCAGTAGTATATCTAGCTTGAGCGAGCAGTACTTC. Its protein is CASSISSLSEQYF.

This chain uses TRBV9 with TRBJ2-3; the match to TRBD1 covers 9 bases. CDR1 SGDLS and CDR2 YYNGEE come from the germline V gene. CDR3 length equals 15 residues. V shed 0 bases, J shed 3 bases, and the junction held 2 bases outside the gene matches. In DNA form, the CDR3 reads TGTGCCAGCAGCGTAGATGGGACAGGGACAGATACGCAGTATTTT. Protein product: CASSVDGTGTDTQYF.

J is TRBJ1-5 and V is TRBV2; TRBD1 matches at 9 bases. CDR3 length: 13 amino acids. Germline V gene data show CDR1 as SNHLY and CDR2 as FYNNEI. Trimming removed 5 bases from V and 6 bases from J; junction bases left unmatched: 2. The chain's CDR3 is CASSRDRVQPQHF. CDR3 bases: TGTGCCAGCAGTAGGGACAGGGTTCAGCCCCAGCATTTT.

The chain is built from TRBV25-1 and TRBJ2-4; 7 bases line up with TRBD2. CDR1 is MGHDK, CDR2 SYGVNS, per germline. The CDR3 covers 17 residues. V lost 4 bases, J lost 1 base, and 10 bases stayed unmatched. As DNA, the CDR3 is TGTGCCAGCAGTGGTTCTAGGGAGGGTAACGCCAAAAACATTCAGTACTTC. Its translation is CASSGSREGNAKNIQYF.

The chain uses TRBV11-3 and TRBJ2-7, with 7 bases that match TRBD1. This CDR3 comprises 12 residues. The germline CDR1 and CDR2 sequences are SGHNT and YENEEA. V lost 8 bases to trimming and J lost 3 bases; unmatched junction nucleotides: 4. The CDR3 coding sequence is TGTGCCAGCCGGGACAGCCTCTACGAGCAGTACTTC. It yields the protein CASRDSLYEQYF. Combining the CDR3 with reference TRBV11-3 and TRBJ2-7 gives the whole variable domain EAGVVQSPRYKIIEKKQPVAFWCNPISGHNTLYWYLQNLGQGPELLIRYENEEAVDDSQLPKDRFSAERLKGVDSTLKIQPAELGDSAVYLCASRDSLYEQYFGPGTRLTVT.

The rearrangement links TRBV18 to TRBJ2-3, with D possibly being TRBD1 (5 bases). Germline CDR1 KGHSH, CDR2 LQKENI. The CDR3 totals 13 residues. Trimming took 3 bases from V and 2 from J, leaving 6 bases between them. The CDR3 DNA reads TGTGCCAGCTCACCGGACATCACAGATACGCAGTATTTT. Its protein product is CASSPDITDTQYF.

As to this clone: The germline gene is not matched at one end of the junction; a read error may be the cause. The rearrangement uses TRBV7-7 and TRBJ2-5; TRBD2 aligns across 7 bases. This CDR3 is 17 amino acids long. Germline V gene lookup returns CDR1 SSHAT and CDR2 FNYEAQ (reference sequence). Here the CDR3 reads CASSSTALQRGQETQYF. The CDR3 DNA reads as TGTGCTAGCAGCTCGACTGCTTTGCAGCGGGGACAAGAGACCCAGTACTTC.

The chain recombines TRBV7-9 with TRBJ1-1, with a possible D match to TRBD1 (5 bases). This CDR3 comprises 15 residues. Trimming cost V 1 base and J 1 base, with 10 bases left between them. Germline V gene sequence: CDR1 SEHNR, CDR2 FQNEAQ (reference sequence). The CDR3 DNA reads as TGTGCCAGCAGCTTAGAGCAGGGCGCGAACACTGAAGCTTTCTTT. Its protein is CASSLEQGANTEAFF.

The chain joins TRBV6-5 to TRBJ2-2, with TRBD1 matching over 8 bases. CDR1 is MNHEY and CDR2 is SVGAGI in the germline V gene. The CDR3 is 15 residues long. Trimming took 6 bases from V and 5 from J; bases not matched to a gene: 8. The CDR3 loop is CASSRQGLGTGELFF. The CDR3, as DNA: TGTGCCAGCAGCCGACAGGGGTTGGGAACCGGGGAGCTGTTTTTT.

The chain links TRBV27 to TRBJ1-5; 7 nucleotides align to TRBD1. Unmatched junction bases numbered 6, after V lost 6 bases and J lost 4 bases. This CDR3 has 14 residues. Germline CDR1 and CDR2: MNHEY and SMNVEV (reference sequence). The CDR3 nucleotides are TGTGCCAGCAGCGACGGGACAGCAAATCAGCCCCAGCATTTT. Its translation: CASSDGTANQPQHF.